This entry concerns a single T cell receptor beta chain. Which antigen it targets is not known. No clone much larger than this one lies a single base away; base qualities are absent. The data originate from a study of cytomegalovirus exposure and HLA in healthy donors (dated by TCRdb to the late 2010s). About the investigation overall: In an earlier analysis of some 610 of the donors, less than 350 Gb of sequence data and 90 million to 130 million unique TCR beta sequences from about 190 million T cells were reported. The later analysis used no new phenotypic data to find candidate immune exposures, relying instead on TCR beta sequences and their occurrence across donors. An early release covering 550 to 650 HLA-typed donors comprised roughly 300 gigabases of sequencing data and around 85 million unique TCR sequences. A later analysis re-examined previously published TCR beta repertoires from more than 600 donors and added high-resolution HLA genotyping to investigate patterns of TCR occurrence. On average, 235,054 unique TCR beta nucleotide sequences were sequenced per donor among a few hundred genotyped donors of the cohort, with roughly 18% of those sequences being non-productive. A later genetic analysis used genome-wide SNP genotypes for about three fifths of the 666 donors, treating that subset as a discovery cohort. The aim of the study was to test whether cataloging public T cell receptors could identify signatures of past pathogen exposure. The number of typed donors differed by locus: about 620-640 for A, B, C, DRB1 and DQB1; roughly 510 for DQA1; roughly 600 for DPA1; and some 430 for DPB1. Every repertoire in the discovery cohort had been generated on one and the same sequencing platform. HLA typing covered class I and class II loci at four-digit resolution. Roughly 5 DR-DQ haplotypes were treated as single units for association and clustering because of strong linkage in the cohort. Donor age, sex, ethnicity and CMV serostatus were collected together with the repertoire data. Along with the roughly 670-subject first cohort, a separate validation cohort of over a hundred different subjects was used. To predict cytomegalovirus infection status, the study brought together high-throughput TCR immunosequencing, statistical association of individual TCRs with disease status, and machine learning. Of the roughly 400 genotyped donors, less than 85% were placed in the genetic ancestry cluster associated with self-reported Caucasian donors. Using immunosequencing, the study profiled T cell repertoires from fewer than 700 subjects and related those repertoires to cytomegalovirus serostatus. In an earlier analysis of roughly 600 of the donors, high-throughput TCR beta sequencing was used to judge whether each TCR beta V gene segment behaved as functional or pseudogenic.

The protocol used for the library was the immunoSEQ multiplex PCR assay. For the multiplex PCR, a mixture combining 60 forward primers for TCR Vbeta segments and 13 reverse primers for TCR Jbeta segments was used. Amplification of the CDR3 region of rearranged TCR beta genes was performed with a multiplex PCR assay on genomic DNA. Amplified TCR beta libraries were sequenced as 87-base-pair reads on the Illumina HiSeq System. In the original analysis: A later analysis counted about 80 million unique TCR beta chains across the 650 to 800 repertoires, and approximately 11 million of these chains were shared by at least two donors. A nearest-neighbor algorithm error-corrected the raw reads and collapsed the reads into unique sequences, merging closely related sequences to remove PCR and sequencing errors. Alignment of CDR3 sequences to IMGT reference sequences was used to assign V, D and J gene segments. For a sequence to be retained, a match of at least six nucleotides to both a V gene segment and a J gene segment was required. A rearrangement counted as productive if the CDR3 had no stop codons and remained in frame with V and J, and every other rearrangement counted as non-productive. CDR3 was defined according to IMGT convention as the region running from the second conserved V-encoded cysteine to the conserved J-encoded phenylalanine. In an earlier analysis of around 640 of the donors, sequences lacking an unambiguous match to a single V gene segment were excluded. An earlier analysis of 587 of the donors classified V segments as functional when productive rearrangements were above 56.7% and as segregating when the standard deviation between donors was above 5%. A statistical classification framework was developed to diagnose cytomegalovirus status using the catalog of TCR beta chain sequences. A later analysis assigned V and J genes by comparing TCR nucleotide sequences with IMGT/GENE-DB human TR gene sequences. A later analysis assigned CDR3 sequences and most-parsimonious VDJ recombination scenarios with the TCRdist pipeline. In a later analysis, every TCR beta chain was defined by the combination of its CDR3 amino acid sequence and its V-gene family, and reads without a unique V-gene family were dropped. A later analysis removed 500 to 600 highly shared, low-generation-probability nucleotide sequences to deal with suspected cross-contamination and a sequencing artifact. For each public chain, a later analysis derived a clonal expansion index from normalized ranks of inferred template counts within each repertoire. Generation probabilities in a later analysis came from a VDJ recombination model fitted to out-of-frame rearrangements, and those results were checked against IGoR. In a later analysis, hypergeometric tests were used to score TCR-TCR, TCR-HLA and TCR-CMV co-occurrence, with a repertoire-size bias correction applied to TCR pairs. A later analysis estimated false discovery rates by permuting HLA or CMV assignments 20 times. In a later analysis, co-occurring TCRs were grouped using DBSCAN, and TCRdist sequence similarity was added for clustering within HLA-allele-positive subsets. Co-occurrence clustering excluded repertoires with fewer than 30,000 or more than 120,000 public chains, plus five with anomalous nucleotide sharing. Imported from immuneACCESS, the table was reduced by TCRdb to in-frame sequences with V and J called. These copies leave out some clones; in studies compared against another copy, an unresolved V gene accounts for under half, and the cause of the remainder is not known. Clonal size and the V and J genes are those of that table, whereas D and trimming came from the DNA. Recorded for this sample are more than 150,000 clones; 65% to 85% of them occurred a single time. The ten most abundant clones make up 3.5% to 4% of the sample.

The cohort consisted of more than 650 healthy bone marrow donors. At the time of sampling, all cohort members were nominally healthy, though unrecorded immune exposures were likely present. The donor was CMV seronegative and was included in the group of a few hundred seronegative cohort members. A peripheral blood sample was provided by each donor, and peripheral blood mononuclear cells were used for TCR beta sequencing. The Qiagen DNeasy Blood Extraction Kit was used to extract genomic DNA from the blood cell samples. According to the germline V gene, CDR1 reads MGHRA and CDR2 reads YSYEKL. V drops 4 bases and J drops 7 bases, leaving 11 bases in between. From the cysteine up to the phenylalanine, the CDR3 has a length of 14 residues. The read is trimmed to its CDR3 DNA, 42 bases read in frame from base 1. Study-wide conclusions, independent of this receptor: Across donors, most TCR sequences were observed very rarely, whereas some public TCRs were present in many individuals. Because HLA typing was missing for some donors at each locus, association tests included only the typed subset. A further reported finding was that TCR beta sequences accurately predicted the HLA-A and HLA-B alleles for most subjects in the first cohort. In a later genetic analysis, fewer N-insertions in productive TCRs were reported among donors in an Asian-associated ancestry cluster than the 666-donor mean. In a later genetic analysis, a missense DCLRE1C variant was associated with V-gene and J-gene trimming of TCR beta chains, and the association was replicated in an independent cohort. In vitro tests confirmed that a few of the cytomegalovirus-associated TCR beta chains recognize cytomegalovirus antigens. Specific HLA alleles were associated with 15,000 to 20,000 TCR beta sequences at a false discovery rate of 0.05 in a later analysis. A later analysis found that TCR association rates varied across HLA loci, with DRB1 alleles showing the most associated TCRs and HLA-C alleles the fewest. Correlated functional status among segregating V segments might be attributable to linkage disequilibrium, but an unknown experimental factor could not be ruled out. It was suggested by the authors that the approach could potentially be generalized to other disease states and immunological phenotypes. A cluster of highly shared sequence variants was judged likely to represent a technical artifact of the sequencing pipeline. Strong co-occurrence of HLA alleles, especially DR and DQ, made assigning TCR associations to individual alleles difficult. In a later analysis, several top co-occurrence clusters were reported to appear linked to parvovirus B19, influenza, CMV and Epstein-Barr virus. Roughly uniform sequencing depth across donors was assumed in presence/absence analyses, although this assumption may not hold. The study gave a list of under 200 TCR beta chains associated with cytomegalovirus. Broadly in line with IMGT annotations, most TCR beta V segments showed up in productive rearrangements about 87% or about 30% of the time in an earlier analysis of approximately 600 of the donors. The cohort was sequenced for TCR beta chains only, and without alpha or paired-chain data the features that could be detected were limited. The classifier was reported to diagnose cytomegalovirus status with high specificity and sensitivity in both the original and validation cohorts. The 87-base-pair reads could not distinguish some IMGT-functional V segments, including TRBV6-2 and TRBV6-3, so those segments were excluded. Because counts were too low, some 17 rarely observed V segments, including chromosome 9 orphons, were excluded from the earlier analysis of 500 to 700 of the donors. A later analysis found that most CMV-associated TCR beta chains appeared HLA-restricted, with HLA associations seemingly driven largely by CMV exposure. CMV serostatus was the only immune exposure information available for the cohort. Compared with equally common non-associated chains, HLA-associated TCR beta chains in a later analysis were more clonally expanded and had lower generation probabilities.

Sequences were obtained from PBMCs. The rearrangement joined TRBV4-1 to TRBJ1-6, with TRBD1 tentatively as D gene (6 bases match). The clonotype originates from a man aged 45 to 65 in good health and CMV-seronegative. The nucleotide sequence is given as TGCGCCAGCAGCCTAGGACAGCGAAATTCACCCCTCCACTTT. It encodes CASSLGQRNSPLHF.